A selection of T cell receptor beta chains follows, all from one sample in a study of human T cells and chemical hapten exposure. Via MiXCR, TCRdb re-called the RACE reads, giving one row per CDR3 protein. The sample carries about 58,000 distinct CDR3 sequences, around 12% recorded once. This material consisted of whole blood, taken in connection with sensitization to the hapten diphenylcyclopropenone (DPC). These receptors were obtained from a young man with alopecia areata. Some clones in this sample may be carry-over from other donors' samples. CDR3s include the opening cysteine and the closing phenylalanine or tryptophan.

cdr3_aa v_call
CASSYVGQGSNSPLHF TRBV6-5
CASSKLHAETNTEAFF TRBV21-1
CASSYSGTESAGNTIYF TRBV6-5
CASSYLGTPWQFF TRBV6-2/TRBV6-3
CASGREPEAFF TRBV12-3/TRBV12-4
CASSLARMRGYTF TRBV7-2
CATSRFTPGAESNEQYF TRBV15
CAISAGEQGGQPQHF TRBV10-3
CASSPGSRQGAGTGELFF TRBV5-4
CASSKRDRRNNQPQHF TRBV19
CSVVGYDGELFF TRBV29-1
CASSLAGGNEAFF TRBV7-6
CASSPLQGAGTNTEAFF TRBV5-1
CASSPPPIGNEQFF TRBV6-6
CSAGLDRLRLDTQYF TRBV20-1
CASSLNRDRGNEQFF TRBV18
CASRPRAPYNEQFF TRBV27
CASSLNNAGELFF TRBV7-2
CASSLPGQRNNEQFF TRBV13
CASSFPGTPNNEQFF TRBV7-9
CASSPDWGRTEAFF TRBV9
CSARDLLTDTSYEQYF TRBV20-1
CASSFSRLSNQPQHF TRBV27
CASSLDGSNTGELFF TRBV11-3
CASSIAGTGEMIAKNIQYF TRBV19
CASSLQGGNYGYTF TRBV27
CASSLFAGQFF TRBV7-2
CASSPNRGTSGGATYNEQFF TRBV7-2
CASSQDEGRLICF TRBV3-1
CASSPSGGSNQPQHF TRBV18
CASSETGGGTEAFF TRBV25-1
CASSDWGTDSYNEQFF TRBV6-4
CASSPGQRNEKLFF TRBV7-9
CASALGHEQFF TRBV27
CSARRVGLQPQHF TRBV20-1
CAWSRAQYGYTF TRBV30
CASSLWGWGKITYEQYF TRBV28
CASSPMGGITTEQFF TRBV6-2/TRBV6-3
CASKGAGRHEQYF TRBV28
CASSTSHRDKYNEQFF TRBV19
CASSQVLGQGMYEQYF TRBV4-1
CASSVGQGNSPLHF TRBV9
CASSSRQGRYNEQFF TRBV7-2
CASRTGPNNEQFF TRBV5-1
CASTPRTFGYTF TRBV12-3/TRBV12-4
CASGGQGEPGYTF TRBV28
CASSGQAGNQPQHF TRBV12-3/TRBV12-4
CASSRRGKETQYF TRBV5-1
CASSQPGDPGNTIYF TRBV3-1
CSVEFGNEQYF TRBV29-1
CSARGLAGGPGANVLTF TRBV20-1
CASSYRLGGGGSQETQYF TRBV6-5
CASSYPDGNQPQHF TRBV6-6
CASSYPQRGAYEQYF TRBV6-5
CASGFPFGTANYGYTF TRBV12-5
CAISGETETQYF TRBV10-3
CSANPQGAQETQYF TRBV20-1
CASSYLDPRGEQYF TRBV6-5
CASSASRGTQYF TRBV12-3/TRBV12-4
CSAGREGTEAFF TRBV20-1